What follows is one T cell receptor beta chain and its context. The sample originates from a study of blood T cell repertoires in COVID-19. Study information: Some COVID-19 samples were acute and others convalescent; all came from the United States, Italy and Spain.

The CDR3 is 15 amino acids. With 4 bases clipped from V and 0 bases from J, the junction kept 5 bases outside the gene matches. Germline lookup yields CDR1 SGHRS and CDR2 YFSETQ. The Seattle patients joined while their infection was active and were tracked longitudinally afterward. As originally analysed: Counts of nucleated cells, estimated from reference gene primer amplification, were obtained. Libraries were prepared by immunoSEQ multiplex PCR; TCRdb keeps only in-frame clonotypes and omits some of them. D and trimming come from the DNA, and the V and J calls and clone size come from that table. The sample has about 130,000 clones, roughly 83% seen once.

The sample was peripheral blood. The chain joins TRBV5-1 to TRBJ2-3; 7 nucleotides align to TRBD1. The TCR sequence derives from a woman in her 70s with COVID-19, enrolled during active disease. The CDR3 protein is CASSLWTGSTDTQYF. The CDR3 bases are TGCGCCAGCAGCCTTTGGACAGGAAGCACAGATACGCAGTATTTT.